The source of this T cell receptor beta chain is a study of cytomegalovirus exposure and HLA in healthy donors. Study-wide results and caveats: A missense variant in DCLRE1C was later tied to TCR beta V- and J-gene trimming. Several of the most significant clusters appeared linked to common viral pathogens, based on a later analysis. Later analysis showed most CMV-associated TCR beta chains appearing HLA-restricted.

The CDR3 loop spans 12 amino acids. V was cut by 5 bases and J by 7 bases, with 8 bases left in between. Germline CDR1 reads MDHEN; CDR2 reads SYDVKM. Donors in the study were healthy people who gave bone marrow. Researchers ran the PCR with 60 Vbeta and 13 Jbeta primers. Measured with immunoSEQ multiplex PCR; TCRdb has only the in-frame clones, and not every one. The data hold about 190,000 clones, with 81% observed a single time. About this clone itself: What it binds is not known.

The sequencing sample was made of PBMCs. The origin of this receptor is a woman aged 18-35 years in good health and CMV-seropositive. This chain links TRBV28 with TRBJ1-4; possibly TRBD1 for D (5 bases). The CDR3 here is CASSDSREKLFF. The CDR3 nucleotides read TGTGCCAGCAGTGACAGTCGTGAAAAACTGTTTTTT.